The 26 T cell receptor beta chains below come from one sample, sequenced in a study of T cells in Graves' hyperthyroidism and ophthalmopathy. RNA transcripts gave rise to amplified TCR beta CDR3 regions. In the first-round RT-PCR of the TCR CDR3, the HTBI primer set was used. Each CDR3 protein is one row after TCRdb ran MiXCR on the multiplex PCR reads. The data contain about 37,000 distinct CDR3 sequences, around 50% of them singletons. Specimen: blood. These receptors came from a man aged 35 to 55 with Graves' ophthalmopathy.

This chain connects TRBV20-1 to TRBJ2-1; a weak D match, TRBD2 (6 bases). Deletions cut 6 bases from V and 4 bases from J, with 7 bases between. The germline gives CDR1 DFQATT, CDR2 SNEGSKA (reference sequence). The CDR3 runs 11 residues. The CDR3: CSAGRYNEQFF. The CDR3, as DNA: TGCAGTGCGGGGAGGTACAATGAGCAGTTCTTC.

The rearrangement joins TRBV7-8 to TRBJ1-4, with unresolved D. Trimming left V 5 bases short and J 0 bases short, with 7 bases between. The V gene's germline CDR1 is SGHVS and CDR2 FQNEAQ. The CDR3 length is 14 residues. The CDR3: CASSPPPTNEKLFF. CDR3 coding DNA: TGTGCCAGCAGCCCCCCACCAACTAATGAAAAACTGTTTTTT.

The chain employs TRBV11-2 and TRBJ2-3; D gene unclear. The germline V gene encodes CDR1 SGHAT and CDR2 FQNNGV. The length of the CDR3 is 12 residues. Trimming stripped 8 bases from V and 5 bases from J, with 11 bases between. Written as DNA, the CDR3 is TGTGCCAGCCGCTGGGGTGTAGATACGCAGTATTTT. Its translation: CASRWGVDTQYF.

The V call is TRBV20-1, the J call TRBJ2-7; TRBD2 matches 10 bases. V shed 6 bases, J shed 4 bases, and the junction held 6 bases outside the gene matches. CDR1 and CDR2 (germline): DFQATT, SNEGSKA (reference sequence). The CDR3 is 13 residues long. In nucleotides, the CDR3 is TGCAGTGCAGAGCGGGAGGGAGGATACGAGCAGTACTTC. Protein product: CSAEREGGYEQYF.

The chain links TRBV7-9 to TRBJ2-3; 12 positions agree with TRBD2. This CDR3 region has 15 residues. The germline gives CDR1 SEHNR, CDR2 FQNEAQ (reference sequence). Trimming at V came to 5 bases and at J to 4 bases, leaving 4 bases not matched to a gene. As DNA, the CDR3 is TGTGCCAGCAGCCCCCCTAGCGGGAGGGCAGATACGCAGTATTTT. Its protein is CASSPPSGRADTQYF.

This chain joins TRBV28 and TRBJ1-5; D might be TRBD1 (5 bases). The CDR3 is 17 residues long. Trimming stripped 3 bases from V and 3 bases from J, with 18 bases between. CDR1 and CDR2 (germline): MDHEN, SYDVKM. CDR3 protein: CASSFFLRGGNNQPQHF. CDR3 nucleotides: TGTGCCAGCAGTTTCTTTTTGAGGGGCGGGAACAATCAGCCCCAGCATTTT. Full variable domain (missing parts from reference TRBV28 and TRBJ1-5): DVKVTQSSRYLVKRTGEKVFLECVQDMDHENMFWYRQDPGLGLRLIYFSYDVKMKEKGDIPEGYSVSREKKERFSLILESASTNQTSMYLCASSFFLRGGNNQPQHFGDGTRLSIL.

In its sample, this clonotype was seen once. The CDR3 sequence is CSAREGAGGPHTQYF. The CDR3 coding sequence is TGCAGTGCTAGAGAAGGGGCGGGAGGGCCACATACGCAGTATTTT. The chain is built from TRBV20-1 and TRBJ2-3; 9 bases align to TRBD2. This CDR3 spans 15 amino acids. Germline CDR1 reads DFQATT; CDR2 reads SNEGSKA (reference sequence). V lost 0 bases to trimming and J lost 7 bases; unmatched junction nucleotides: 8.

This clonotype was observed at least ten times. The chain links TRBV6-5 to TRBJ2-1; D not certain. Germline CDR1 MNHEY, CDR2 SVGAGI. Trimming took 2 bases from V and 10 from J, leaving 15 bases between them. The length of the CDR3 is 14 residues. Here the CDR3 DNA reads TGTGCCAGCAGTTACCCCCCCCCGAGGCGAGAGCAGTTCTTC. Translated: CASSYPPPRREQFF.

The chain links TRBV20-1 to TRBJ2-1, with D perhaps matching TRBD1 (5 bases). V was shortened by 6 bases and J by 6 bases, with 21 bases between the two germline ends. The germline gives CDR1 DFQATT, CDR2 SNEGSKA (reference sequence). The CDR3 is made up of 15 amino acids. CDR3 residues: CSAPRDGREGNEQFF. The CDR3 DNA sequence: TGCAGTGCCCCGAGAGACGGCAGGGAAGGCAATGAGCAGTTCTTC.

The rearrangement uses TRBV7-3 and TRBJ1-2; D perhaps matches TRBD1 (6 bases). The germline gives CDR1 SGHTA, CDR2 FQGTGA. The CDR3 totals 13 residues. For the CDR3, the DNA is TGTGCTAGAGACCCGACAGGCCTCGTGGTCTACACCTTC. It is translated as CARDPTGLVVYTF.

This clonotype was picked up many times. This rearrangement joins TRBV3-1 to TRBJ1-1, with D maybe TRBD1 (5 bases). The germline gives CDR1 LGHDT, CDR2 YNNKEL (reference sequence). This CDR3 is 12 amino acids long. Trimming cost V 1 base and J 6 bases, with 6 bases left between them. DNA for the CDR3: TGTGCCAGCAGCCAAGTAGGGGCTGAAGCTTTCTTT. Amino acid sequence: CASSQVGAEAFF.

This clonotype came up many times. The gene calls are TRBV3-1 and TRBJ2-5; 10 bases fit TRBD2. This CDR3 has 14 residues. Trimming at V came to 7 bases and at J to 5 bases, leaving 7 bases not matched to a gene. Germline V gene lookup returns CDR1 LGHDT and CDR2 YNNKEL (reference sequence). The CDR3: CASTLAGVGETQYF. The CDR3 coding sequence is TGTGCCAGCACGCTAGCGGGAGTGGGGGAGACCCAGTACTTC.

V and J are TRBV20-1 and TRBJ2-1, with D perhaps TRBD1 or TRBD2 (5 bases each). From germline, CDR1 is DFQATT and CDR2 SNEGSKA (reference sequence). CDR3 length equals 17 residues. Trimming pared 1 base from V and 6 bases from J, leaving 22 bases between. CDR3: CSARVSGSGLRSNEQFF. CDR3 in DNA: TGCAGTGCTAGAGTTTCTGGGTCGGGGCTTCGAAGCAATGAGCAGTTCTTC.

This clonotype was seen a few times. The genes are TRBV9 and TRBJ2-6; the match to TRBD2 covers 8 bases. This CDR3 has 15 amino acids. Trimming cost V 4 bases and J 4 bases; bases outside gene matches: 4. Germline lookup yields CDR1 SGDLS and CDR2 YYNGEE. Written as DNA, the CDR3 is TGTGCCAGCAGCCAGCCGGGGGGGGGGGCCAACGTCCTGACTTTC. Its translation is CASSQPGGGANVLTF.

Comment on this clonotype: The junction departs from the called germline gene at one end, perhaps through a read error. The chain joins TRBV5-4 to TRBJ2-7, with D possibly matching TRBD2 (5 bases). Per germline, CDR1 SGHNT and CDR2 YYREEE (reference sequence). The CDR3 covers 15 residues. The CDR3 reads CASSLVGGQAYEQYF. CDR3 in DNA: TGTGCCAGCAGCTTGGTAGGCGGGCAGGCCTATGAGCAGTACTTC.

This clonotype has at least ten counts. One base away lies a much larger clone, so this may be a sequencing read error. The chain has TRBV7-8 and TRBJ2-1; weak D call: TRBD2 (6 bases). CDR3 length: 14 amino acids. V lost 3 bases and J lost 7, with 13 bases in between. Germline CDR1 is SGHVS and CDR2 is FQNEAQ. This CDR3 is CASSFRDLRNEQFF. The CDR3 DNA follows: TGTGCCAGCAGCTTTCGGGACTTAAGGAATGAGCAGTTCTTC.

This clonotype has only a few counts. The chain recombines TRBV19 with TRBJ1-2; D may be TRBD1 (6 bases). Trimming took 6 bases from V and 12 from J, leaving 20 bases between them. CDR3 size: 13 residues. Germline V CDR1 and CDR2: LNHDA, SQIVND (reference sequence). The CDR3 DNA sequence: TGTGCCAGTAGCAACGCCGGGACAAGTGGAAACACCTTC. Protein: CASSNAGTSGNTF.

This clonotype was found many times. V is TRBV28 and J is TRBJ2-7; TRBD1 matches 12 bases. CDR3 length: 14 amino acids. Germline CDR1 reads MDHEN; CDR2 reads SYDVKM. J was trimmed by 7 bases and V by 4 bases; bases with no gene match: 5. The CDR3 is CASSSEGQGAEQYF. The CDR3 DNA sequence: TGTGCCAGCAGTTCCGAGGGACAGGGGGCTGAGCAGTACTTC.

The table lists this clonotype with a few counts. The gene calls are TRBV25-1 and TRBJ2-5; possibly TRBD1 or TRBD2 for D (6 bases each). V was pared by 0 bases and J by 3 bases, with 11 bases between. This CDR3 has 15 amino acids. Germline CDR1 MGHDK, CDR2 SYGVNS. DNA of the CDR3: TGTGCCAGCAGTGAATATAAGGGGGGAAAAGAGACCCAGTACTTC. Protein sequence: CASSEYKGGKETQYF. Using reference TRBV25-1 and TRBJ2-5 for the parts outside the CDR3, the full variable domain is EADIYQTPRYLVIGTGKKITLECSQTMGHDKMYWYQQDPGMELHLIHYSYGVNSTEKGDLSSESTVSRIRTEHFPLTLESARPSHTSQYLCASSEYKGGKETQYFGPGTRLLVL.

The chain links TRBV7-2 to TRBJ2-3; tentatively, D is TRBD1 or TRBD2 (5 bases each). The CDR3 covers 16 residues. Germline V lookup: CDR1 SGHTA, CDR2 FQGNSA. The V and J ends lost 2 bases and 5 bases respectively, with 17 bases between them. CDR3 protein: CASSLNGAGKGDTQYF. The CDR3 DNA follows: TGTGCCAGCAGCTTAAACGGGGCGGGCAAGGGAGATACGCAGTATTTT.

This clonotype has a count of ten or more. This chain uses TRBV7-6 with TRBJ2-3; 7 bases line up with TRBD2. The V segment lost 5 bases and the J segment 2 bases; nucleotides outside the gene matches: 10. This CDR3 comprises 16 residues. Per germline, CDR1 SGHVS and CDR2 FNYEAQ. CDR3 in DNA: TGTGCCAGCAGCAGCCGGACTAGTCCCCTCACAGATACGCAGTATTTT. Translation gives CASSSRTSPLTDTQYF.

The chain couples TRBV5-1 to TRBJ2-4; D is perhaps TRBD1 (5 bases). This CDR3 contains 14 residues. With 2 bases removed from V and 1 base from J, the gap between germline ends came to 7 bases. The germline CDR1 and CDR2 sequences are SGHRS and YFSETQ. CDR3 amino acids: CASSFSGAKNIQYF. The CDR3, as DNA: TGCGCCAGCAGCTTTTCAGGGGCCAAAAACATTCAGTACTTC.

This clonotype has ten or more counts. This chain connects TRBV28 to TRBJ2-7; TRBD2 is a possible D gene (6 bases). The V end was cut by 3 bases, the J end by 6 bases, with 18 bases between. This CDR3 is built from 15 residues. Germline CDR1 reads MDHEN; CDR2 reads SYDVKM. The CDR3 nucleotides are TGTGCCAGCAGTTTCTCCGGGACTGGGGTCGGCGAGCAGTACTTC. Its protein product is CASSFSGTGVGEQYF.

The V and J genes are TRBV7-3 and TRBJ1-2; the D gene is possibly TRBD1 (5 bases). This CDR3 has 12 residues. Germline loops: CDR1 SGHTA, CDR2 FQGTGA. The V gene lost 2 bases and the J gene lost 6 bases, with 7 bases spanning the gap. The DNA for the CDR3 is TGTGCCAGCAGCTTATCAGGGAATGGCTACACCTTC. This encodes CASSLSGNGYTF.

The chain is built from TRBV9 and TRBJ1-3, with 9 bases matching TRBD1. J was trimmed by 4 bases and V by 3 bases; bases with no gene match: 2. The CDR3 contains 14 residues. Germline-derived CDR1 and CDR2 are SGDLS and YYNGEE. The CDR3 DNA reads as TGTGCCAGCAGCGCCGGACAGGGGGGAAACACCATATATTTT. Translated: CASSAGQGGNTIYF.

This chain joins TRBV9 and TRBJ2-3; 11 bases are a match to TRBD2. Germline CDR1 and CDR2: SGDLS and YYNGEE. Trimming removed 3 bases from V and 4 bases from J; junction bases left unmatched: 4. CDR3 length equals 15 residues. CDR3 nucleotides: TGTGCCAGCAGCGCCACTAGCGGGAGTTCAGATACGCAGTATTTT. It is translated as CASSATSGSSDTQYF.